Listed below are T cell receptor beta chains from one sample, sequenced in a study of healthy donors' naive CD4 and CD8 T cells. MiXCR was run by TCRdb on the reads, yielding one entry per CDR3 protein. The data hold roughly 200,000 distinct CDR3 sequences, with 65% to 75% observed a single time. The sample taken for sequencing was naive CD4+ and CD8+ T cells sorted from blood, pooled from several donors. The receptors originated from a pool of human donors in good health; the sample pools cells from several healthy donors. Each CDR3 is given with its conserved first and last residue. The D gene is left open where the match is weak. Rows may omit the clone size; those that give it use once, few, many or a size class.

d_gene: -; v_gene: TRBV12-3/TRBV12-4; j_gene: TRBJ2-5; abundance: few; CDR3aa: CASSFSSWETQYF; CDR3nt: TGTGCCAGCAGTTTTTCGAGCTGGGAGACCCAGTACTTC
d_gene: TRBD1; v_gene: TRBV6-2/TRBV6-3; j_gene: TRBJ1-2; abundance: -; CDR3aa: CASKQGTPGYTF; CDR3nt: TGTGCCAGCAAACAGGGGACACCCGGCTACACCTTC
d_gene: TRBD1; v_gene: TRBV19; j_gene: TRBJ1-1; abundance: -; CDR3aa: CASSIGQGEAFF; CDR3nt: TGTGCCAGTAGTATTGGACAGGGTGAAGCTTTCTTT
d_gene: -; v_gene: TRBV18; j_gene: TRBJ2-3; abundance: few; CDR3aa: CASSSMGGTDTQYF; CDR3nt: TGTGCCAGCTCATCGATGGGAGGAACAGATACGCAGTATTTT
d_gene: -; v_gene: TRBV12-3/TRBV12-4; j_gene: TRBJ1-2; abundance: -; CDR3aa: CASSSQAAYGYTF; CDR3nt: TGTGCCAGCAGCTCACAGGCGGCCTATGGCTACACCTTC
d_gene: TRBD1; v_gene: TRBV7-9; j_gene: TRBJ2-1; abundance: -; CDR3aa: CASSLPGQGWNEQFF; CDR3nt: TGTGCCAGCAGCTTGCCGGGACAGGGGTGGAATGAGCAGTTCTTC
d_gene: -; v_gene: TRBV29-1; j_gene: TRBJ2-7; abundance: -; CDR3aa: CSVRLALTYEQYF; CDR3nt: TGCAGCGTTCGGCTAGCCCTCACTTACGAGCAGTACTTC
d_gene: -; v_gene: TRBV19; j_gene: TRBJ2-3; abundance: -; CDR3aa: CASRRRDLTDTQYF; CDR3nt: TGTGCCAGTAGACGTCGGGATCTCACAGATACGCAGTATTTT
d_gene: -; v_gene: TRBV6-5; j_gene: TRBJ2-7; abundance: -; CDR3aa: CASSYDRSYEQYF; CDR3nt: TGTGCCAGCAGCTACGACAGATCCTACGAGCAGTACTTC
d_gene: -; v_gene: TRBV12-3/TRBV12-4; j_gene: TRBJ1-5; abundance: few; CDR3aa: CASSLGTNQPQHF; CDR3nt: TGTGCCAGCAGTTTGGGTACTAATCAGCCCCAGCATTTT
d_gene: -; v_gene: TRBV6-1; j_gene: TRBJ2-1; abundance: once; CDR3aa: CASSEGVITYNEQFF; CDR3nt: TGTGCCAGCAGTGAAGGGGTGATTACGTACAATGAGCAGTTCTTC
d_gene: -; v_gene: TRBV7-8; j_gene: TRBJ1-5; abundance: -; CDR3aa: CASSLSALGPTPYSNRPQHF; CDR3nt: TGTGCCAGCAGCTTATCCGCTTTAGGGCCGACCCCTTATAGCAATCGGCCCCAGCATTTT
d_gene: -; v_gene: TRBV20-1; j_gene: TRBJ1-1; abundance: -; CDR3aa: CSARIRGQQNTEAFF; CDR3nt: TGCAGTGCTAGGATTAGGGGTCAGCAGAACACTGAAGCTTTCTTT
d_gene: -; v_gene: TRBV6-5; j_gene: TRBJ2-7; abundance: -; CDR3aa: CASSYSSGEYPYEQYF; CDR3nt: TGTGCCAGCAGTTACTCTTCGGGGGAGTACCCCTACGAGCAGTACTTC
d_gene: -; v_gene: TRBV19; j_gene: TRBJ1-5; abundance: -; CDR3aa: CASSTLTGSNQPQHF; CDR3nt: TGTGCCAGTAGCACACTGACGGGTAGCAATCAGCCCCAGCATTTT
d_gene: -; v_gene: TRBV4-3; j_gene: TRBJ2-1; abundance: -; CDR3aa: CASSQDPTGVSYNEQFF; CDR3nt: TGCGCCAGCAGCCAAGATCCTACGGGAGTGTCCTACAATGAGCAGTTCTTC
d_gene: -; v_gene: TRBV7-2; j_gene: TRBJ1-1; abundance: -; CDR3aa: CASSRPGNTEAFF; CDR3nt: TGTGCCAGCAGTCGTCCAGGGAACACTGAAGCTTTCTTT
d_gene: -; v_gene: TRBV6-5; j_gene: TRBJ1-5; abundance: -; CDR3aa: CASSYGRGQPQHF; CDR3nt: TGTGCCAGCAGTTACGGGAGGGGTCAGCCCCAGCATTTT
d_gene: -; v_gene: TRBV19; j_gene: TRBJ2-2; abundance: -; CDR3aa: CASSISVGWEEYTGELFF; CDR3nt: TGTGCCAGTAGTATCTCCGTCGGGTGGGAGGAATACACCGGGGAGCTGTTTTTT
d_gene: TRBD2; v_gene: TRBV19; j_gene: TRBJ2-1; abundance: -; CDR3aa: CASSSPGLAGGEQFF; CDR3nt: TGTGCCAGTAGTAGTCCGGGACTAGCGGGAGGAGAGCAGTTCTTC
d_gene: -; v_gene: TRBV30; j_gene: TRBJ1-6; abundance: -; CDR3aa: CAWSVLGQGNSPLHF; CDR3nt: TGTGCCTGGAGTGTGTTGGGGCAAGGTAATTCACCCCTCCACTTT
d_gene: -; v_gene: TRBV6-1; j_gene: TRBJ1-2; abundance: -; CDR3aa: CASSEVDSYYGYTF; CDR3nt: TGTGCCAGCAGTGAAGTTGACAGTTACTATGGCTACACCTTC
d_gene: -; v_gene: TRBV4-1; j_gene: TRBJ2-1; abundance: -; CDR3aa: CASSQQNEQFF; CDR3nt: TGCGCCAGCAGCCAGCAAAATGAGCAGTTCTTC
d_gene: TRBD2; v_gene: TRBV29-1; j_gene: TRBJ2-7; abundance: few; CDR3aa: CSAVTSGTYEQYF; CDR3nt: TGCAGCGCTGTGACTAGCGGGACCTACGAGCAGTACTTC
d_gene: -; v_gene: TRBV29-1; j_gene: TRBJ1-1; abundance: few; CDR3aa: CSASPTQGMNTEAFF; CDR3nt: TGCAGCGCAAGTCCGACGCAGGGGATGAACACTGAAGCTTTCTTT
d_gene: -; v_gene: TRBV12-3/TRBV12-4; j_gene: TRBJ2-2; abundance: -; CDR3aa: CASRVTGELFF; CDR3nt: TGTGCCAGCAGAGTCACGGGGGAGCTGTTTTTT
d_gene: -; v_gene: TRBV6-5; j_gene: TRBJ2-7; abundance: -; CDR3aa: CASSYDWISYEQYF; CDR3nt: TGTGCCAGCAGTTACGACTGGATTTCCTACGAGCAGTACTTC
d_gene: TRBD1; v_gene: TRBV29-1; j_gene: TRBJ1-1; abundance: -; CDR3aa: CSASPGQGFTEAFF; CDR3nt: TGCAGCGCCAGCCCCGGACAGGGGTTCACTGAAGCTTTCTTT
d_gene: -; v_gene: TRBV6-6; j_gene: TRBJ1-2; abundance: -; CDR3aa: CASSQDSGGYTF; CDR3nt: TGTGCCAGCAGTCAAGACTCCGGAGGCTACACCTTC
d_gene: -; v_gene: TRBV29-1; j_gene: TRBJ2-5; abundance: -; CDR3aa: CSVGVKGETQYF; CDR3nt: TGCAGCGTTGGCGTCAAGGGAGAGACCCAGTACTTC
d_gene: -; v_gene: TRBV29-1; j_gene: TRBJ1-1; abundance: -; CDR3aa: CSVKASGTEAFF; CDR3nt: TGCAGCGTTAAAGCTTCGGGCACTGAAGCTTTCTTT
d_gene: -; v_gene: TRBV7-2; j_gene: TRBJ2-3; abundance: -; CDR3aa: CASSQGPGADTQYF; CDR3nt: TGTGCCAGCAGCCAAGGGCCAGGGGCAGATACGCAGTATTTT